The 5 T cell receptor beta chains given below trace back to one sample, sequenced in a study of early T cells in non-severe SARS-CoV-2 infection. In TCRdb, the 5' RACE reads were re-called with MiXCR into one record per CDR3 protein. The table includes 50,000 to 60,000 distinct CDR3 sequences, around 10% detected once. The sequenced sample was whole blood. The receptors originated from an adult who was a healthcare worker with PCR-confirmed SARS-CoV-2 infection or an uninfected control (not recorded which).

A few counts support this clonotype. V and J are TRBV12-3 or TRBV12-4 and TRBJ2-4; the match to TRBD1 covers 10 bases. V lost 5 bases and J lost 9; bases outside the gene matches: 10. The CDR3 is made up of 15 amino acids. CDR3 sequence reads: CASSLPGTGDGIQYF. The CDR3 DNA is TGTGCCAGCAGTCTCCCCGGGACAGGGGATGGCATTCAGTACTTC.

A word on this clonotype: A much larger clone differs by one base, so this may be a read error. V gene TRBV14 combines with J gene TRBJ2-7; 7 bases map to TRBD2. CDR1 is SGHDN and CDR2 is FVKESK in the germline V gene. The length of the CDR3 is 12 residues. The CDR3, as DNA: TGTGCCAACAGCCTCAGCGGGATCGAGCAGTACTTC. Translated: CANSLSGIEQYF.

About this clonotype itself: A much larger clone lies a single base off, so this may be a read error. V usage is TRBV7-6 and J usage is TRBJ2-5; 8 bases are shared with TRBD1. Germline V gives CDR1 SGHVS, CDR2 FNYEAQ. The CDR3 runs 13 residues. The CDR3 loop is CSSSRTGWETQYF. The CDR3 DNA reads TGTTCCAGCAGCAGGACAGGGTGGGAGACCCAGTACTTC.

This clonotype was counted at least ten times. The rearrangement uses TRBV5-1 and TRBJ1-2; no clear D. CDR3 length: 14 amino acids. The germline V gene has CDR1 SGHRS and CDR2 YFSETQ. V lost 1 base and J lost 6, with 13 bases in between. The CDR3 region is CASSLIDSSDGYTF. The CDR3 nucleotides are TGCGCCAGCAGCTTGATTGATTCTAGCGATGGCTACACCTTC. Looking up the rest from reference TRBV5-1 and TRBJ1-2 gives the full variable domain: KAGVTQTPRYLIKTRGQQVTLSCSPISGHRSVSWYQQTPGQGLQFLFEYFSETQRNKGNFPGRFSGRQFSNSRSEMNVSTLELGDSALYLCASSLIDSSDGYTFGSGTRLTVV.

The chain joins TRBV7-9 to TRBJ2-2; D unresolved. This CDR3 is built from 15 residues. V lost 5 bases and J 3 bases, leaving 13 bases between the germline ends. Germline CDR1 and CDR2: SEHNR and FQNEAQ (reference sequence). DNA of the CDR3: TGTGCCAGCAGCCCATCCCTACTATACACCGGGGAGCTGTTTTTT. Its translation is CASSPSLLYTGELFF.